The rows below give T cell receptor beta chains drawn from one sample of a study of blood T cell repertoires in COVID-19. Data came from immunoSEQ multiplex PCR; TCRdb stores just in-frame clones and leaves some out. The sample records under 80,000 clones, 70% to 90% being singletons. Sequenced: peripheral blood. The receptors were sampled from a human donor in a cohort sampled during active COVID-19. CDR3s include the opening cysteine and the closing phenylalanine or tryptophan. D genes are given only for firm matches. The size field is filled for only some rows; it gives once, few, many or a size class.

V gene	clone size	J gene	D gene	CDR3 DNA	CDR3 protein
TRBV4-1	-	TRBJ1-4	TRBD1	TGCGCCAGCAGCATAGCCGGGACAGGGGTTAATGAAAAACTGTTTTTT	CASSIAGTGVNEKLFF
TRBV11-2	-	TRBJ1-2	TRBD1	TGTGCCAGCAGCTTTCAGGGGGACGGTGGCTACACCTTC	CASSFQGDGGYTF
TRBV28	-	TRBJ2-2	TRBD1	TGTGCCAGCAGTCAAAGACAGGCAGGGGGCGGGGAGCTGTTTTTT	CASSQRQAGGGELFF
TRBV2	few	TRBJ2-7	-	TGTGCCAGCCGTCCATCAGGGAATCCCTACGAGCAGTACTTC	CASRPSGNPYEQYF
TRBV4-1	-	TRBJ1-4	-	TGCGCCCGGGGGGGGAATGAAAAACTGTTTTTT	CARGGNEKLFF
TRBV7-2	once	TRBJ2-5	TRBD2	TGTGCCAGCAGCTCCATGGGGGGGGAGACCCAGTACTTC	CASSSMGGETQYF
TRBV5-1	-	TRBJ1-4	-	TGCGCCAGCAGCTTGGGGCAGGAGGCAGAAAAACTGTTTTTT	CASSLGQEAEKLFF
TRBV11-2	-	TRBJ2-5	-	TGTGCCAGCAGCCCCCGGACTATCCAACGGACCCAGTACTTC	CASSPRTIQRTQYF
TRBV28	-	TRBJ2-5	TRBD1	TGTGCCAGCAGTTCGGGACAGGGACGGGTTGAGACCCAGTACTTC	CASSSGQGRVETQYF
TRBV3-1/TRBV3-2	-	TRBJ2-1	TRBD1	TGTGCCAGCAGCCACCCCCTAGGGGACAGCCATTACAATGAGCAGTTCTTC	CASSHPLGDSHYNEQFF
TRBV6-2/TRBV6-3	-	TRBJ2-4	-	TGTGCCCACAGCCGGGACACAAACATTCAGTACTTC	CAHSRDTNIQYF
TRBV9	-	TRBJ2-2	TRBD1	TGTGCCAGCAGCGCCCGGACAGGGGGTACCACCGGGGAGCTGTTTTTT	CASSARTGGTTGELFF
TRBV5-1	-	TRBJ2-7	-	TGCGCCAGCAGCTTGGCCCAGGGGGGATTTTACGAGCAGTACTTC	CASSLAQGGFYEQYF
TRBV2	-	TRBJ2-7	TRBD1	TGTGCCAGCAGTGACCCCGGGACAGGGGCCTCCTACGAGCAGTACTTC	CASSDPGTGASYEQYF
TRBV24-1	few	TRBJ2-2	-	TGTGCCACCAGTGCCGTTGGGAGGCAGCGGGTTAACACCGGGGAGCTGTTTTTT	CATSAVGRQRVNTGELFF
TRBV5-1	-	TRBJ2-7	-	TGCGCCAGCAGCCCTACAGGGTTGGTAATCGAGCAGTACTTC	CASSPTGLVIEQYF
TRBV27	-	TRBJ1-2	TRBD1	TGTGCCAGCCGGGACAGGGTAGAAGGGGGCTACACCTTC	CASRDRVEGGYTF
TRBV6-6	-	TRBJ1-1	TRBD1	TGTGCCAGCACCGGGACAGGGAACACTGAAGCTTTCTTT	CASTGTGNTEAFF
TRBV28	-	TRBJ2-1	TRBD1	TGTGCCAGCAGTTCCCACGGGACAGGGGGTTTCAATGAGCAGTTCTTC	CASSSHGTGGFNEQFF
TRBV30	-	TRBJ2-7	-	TGTGCCTGGAGAACTATTTACGAGCAGTACTTC	CAWRTIYEQYF
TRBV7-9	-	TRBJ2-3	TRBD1	TGTGCCAGCAGCTTTTTAGGGACAGGGGGCGTAGGAGATACGCAGTATTTT	CASSFLGTGGVGDTQYF
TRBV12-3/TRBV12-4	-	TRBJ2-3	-	TGTGCCAGCAGTTTAGGGACAACAGATACGCAGTATTTT	CASSLGTTDTQYF